What follows are 8 T cell receptor beta chains derived from one specimen sequenced in a study of T-cell reconstitution after alpha-beta-depleted transplantation in children. This sample's TCRbeta library carried unique molecular identifier barcodes. TCRdb re-derived calls from the PCR reads in MiXCR, one entry per CDR3 protein. The sample has around 60,000 distinct CDR3 sequences, 40% to 45% seen once. Sample: PBMCs, mostly from graft donor cells, taken 360 days after TCRalphabeta/CD19-depleted stem cell transplant. These receptors were obtained from a male patient under 18 who had a stem cell transplant for acute lymphoblastic leukemia, so the T cells may come from the graft donor.

This clonotype showed up just once. CDR3 region: CSAPSLAGGPQDTQYF. DNA of the CDR3: TGCAGTGCTCCCAGTTTAGCGGGGGGGCCGCAAGATACGCAGTATTTT. This rearrangement joins TRBV20-1 to TRBJ2-3; 11 positions agree with TRBD2. The CDR3 totals 16 residues. Germline V gene data show CDR1 as DFQATT and CDR2 as SNEGSKA (reference sequence). The J segment lost 5 bases and the V segment lost 5 bases, leaving 12 bases of the junction unmatched.

This clonotype was observed a few times. The V and J genes are TRBV29-1 and TRBJ2-7; possible D gene TRBD2, 6 bases. Trimming cost V 5 bases and J 5 bases, with 16 bases left between them. The CDR3 is 13 residues long. The germline CDR1 and CDR2 sequences are SQVTM and ANQGSEA. This CDR3 is CSVLDGGDHEQYF. CDR3 DNA: TGCAGCGTTCTGGACGGAGGGGACCACGAGCAGTACTTC.

This sequence joins TRBV4-3 and TRBJ2-7; no reliable D call. This CDR3 spans 17 amino acids. Trimming took off 0 bases at V and 2 bases at J, with 17 bases between the two ends. Germline V gene sequence: CDR1 LGHNA, CDR2 YSLEER. Here the CDR3 reads CASSQDLGFGQTYEQYF. The CDR3 DNA follows: TGCGCCAGCAGCCAAGATCTAGGGTTTGGGCAGACCTACGAGCAGTACTTC.

This chain joins TRBV5-1 and TRBJ2-7, with D possibly matching TRBD2 (6 bases). Trimming removed 4 bases at V and 5 bases at J, with 16 bases between. The CDR3 consists of 14 residues. Germline V gene lookup returns CDR1 SGHRS and CDR2 YFSETQ. CDR3 sequence (DNA): TGCGCCAGCAGCGGGCGGGACCGAACACACGAGCAGTACTTC. Translated, it gives CASSGRDRTHEQYF.

The chain combines TRBV5-1 with TRBJ2-7, with no clear D. The CDR3 sequence is 14 residues long. The V gene's germline CDR1 is SGHRS and CDR2 YFSETQ. Trimming stripped 0 bases from V and 5 bases from J, with 12 bases between. The CDR3 sequence: CASSLAVGLDEQYF. As DNA, the CDR3 is TGCGCCAGCAGCTTGGCTGTAGGGTTGGACGAGCAGTACTTC.

V and J are TRBV20-1 and TRBJ1-5, with 9 positions matching TRBD1. The V gene end was trimmed by 2 bases and the J gene end by 4 bases; junction bases not matched to a gene: 3. This CDR3 region has 14 residues. CDR1 is DFQATT and CDR2 is SNEGSKA in the germline V gene (reference sequence). As DNA, the CDR3 is TGCAGTGCTAGATGGACAGGGGATAATCAGCCCCAGCATTTT. Its translation is CSARWTGDNQPQHF.

This sequence joins TRBV28 and TRBJ2-7; D may be TRBD1 (6 bases). Germline loops: CDR1 MDHEN, CDR2 SYDVKM. Between the trimmed V and J ends, which lost 3 bases and 0 bases, there was a span of 15 bases. The CDR3 is 16 residues long. CDR3 region: CASSFLGTLSSYEQYF. DNA for the CDR3: TGTGCCAGCAGTTTCCTTGGGACACTGAGCTCCTACGAGCAGTACTTC.

The rearrangement joins TRBV6-5 to TRBJ2-7; 8 bases match TRBD2. This CDR3 region has 16 residues. Germline V CDR1 and CDR2: MNHEY, SVGAGI. J gave up 2 bases and V 5 bases, and 11 bases lay outside the gene matches. This chain's CDR3 is CASSHLVTGGAYEQYF. The CDR3 DNA reads as TGTGCCAGCAGTCACCTTGTCACCGGGGGGGCCTACGAGCAGTACTTC.